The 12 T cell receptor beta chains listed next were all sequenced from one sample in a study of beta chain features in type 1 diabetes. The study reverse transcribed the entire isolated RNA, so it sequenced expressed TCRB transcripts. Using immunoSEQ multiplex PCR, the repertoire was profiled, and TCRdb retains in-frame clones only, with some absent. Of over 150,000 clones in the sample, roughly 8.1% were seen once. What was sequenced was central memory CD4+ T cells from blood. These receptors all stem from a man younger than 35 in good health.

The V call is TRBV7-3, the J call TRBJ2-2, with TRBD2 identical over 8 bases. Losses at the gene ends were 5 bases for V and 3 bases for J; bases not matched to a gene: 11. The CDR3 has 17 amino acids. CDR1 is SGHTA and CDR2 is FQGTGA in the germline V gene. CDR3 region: CASSPTWTSTDTGELFF. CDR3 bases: TGTGCCAGCAGCCCCACCTGGACTAGCACAGACACCGGGGAGCTGTTTTTT.

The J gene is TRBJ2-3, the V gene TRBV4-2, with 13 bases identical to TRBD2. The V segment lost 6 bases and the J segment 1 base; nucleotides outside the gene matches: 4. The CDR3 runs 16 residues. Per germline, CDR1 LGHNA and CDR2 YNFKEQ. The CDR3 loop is CASSFGLAGGTDTQYF. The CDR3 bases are TGTGCCAGCAGTTTTGGACTAGCGGGGGGCACAGATACGCAGTATTTT.

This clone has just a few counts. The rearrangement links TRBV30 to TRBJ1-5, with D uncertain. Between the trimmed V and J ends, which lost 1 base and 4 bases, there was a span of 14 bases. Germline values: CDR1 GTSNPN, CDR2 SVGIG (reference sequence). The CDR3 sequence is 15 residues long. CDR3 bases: TGTGCCTGGAGTGACGAGTCAGGAAGGAATCAGCCCCAGCATTTT. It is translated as CAWSDESGRNQPQHF. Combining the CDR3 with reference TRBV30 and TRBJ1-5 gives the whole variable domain SQTIHQWPATLVQPVGSPLSLECTVEGTSNPNLYWYRQAAGRGLQLLFYSVGIGQISSEVPQNLSASRPQDRQFILSSKKLLLSDSGFYLCAWSDESGRNQPQHFGDGTRLSIL.

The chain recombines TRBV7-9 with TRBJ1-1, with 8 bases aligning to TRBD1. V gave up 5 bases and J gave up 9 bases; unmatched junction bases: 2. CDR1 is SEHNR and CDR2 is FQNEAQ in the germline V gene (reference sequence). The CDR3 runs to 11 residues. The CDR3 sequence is CASSLRGQAFF. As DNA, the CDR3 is TGTGCCAGCAGCCTCAGGGGGCAAGCTTTCTTT.

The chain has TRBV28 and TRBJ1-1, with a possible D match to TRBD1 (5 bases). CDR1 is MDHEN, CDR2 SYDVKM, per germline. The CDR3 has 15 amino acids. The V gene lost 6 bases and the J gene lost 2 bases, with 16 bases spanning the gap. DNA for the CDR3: TGTGCCAGCAGCCCCACCAGGGATTTTAACACTGAAGCTTTCTTT. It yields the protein CASSPTRDFNTEAFF.

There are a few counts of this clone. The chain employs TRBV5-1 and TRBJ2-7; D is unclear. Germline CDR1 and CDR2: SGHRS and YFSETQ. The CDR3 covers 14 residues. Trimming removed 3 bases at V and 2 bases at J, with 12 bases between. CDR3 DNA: TGCGCCAGCAGCTCGTCCGGTTTGACCTACGAGCAGTACTTC. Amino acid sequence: CASSSSGLTYEQYF.

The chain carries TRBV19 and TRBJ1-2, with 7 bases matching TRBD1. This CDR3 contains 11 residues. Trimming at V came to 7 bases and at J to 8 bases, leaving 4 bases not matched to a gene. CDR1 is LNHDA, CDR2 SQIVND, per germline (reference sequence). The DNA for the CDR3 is TGTGCCAGTATGGAGGGGGCGGGCTACACCTTC. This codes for CASMEGAGYTF.

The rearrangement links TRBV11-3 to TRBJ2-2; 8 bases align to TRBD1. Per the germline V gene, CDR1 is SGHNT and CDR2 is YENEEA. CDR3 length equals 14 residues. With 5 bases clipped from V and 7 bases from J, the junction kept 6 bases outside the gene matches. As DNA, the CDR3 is TGTGCCAGCAGCCGGACAGGGCAAGGCGGGGAGCTGTTTTTT. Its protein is CASSRTGQGGELFF.

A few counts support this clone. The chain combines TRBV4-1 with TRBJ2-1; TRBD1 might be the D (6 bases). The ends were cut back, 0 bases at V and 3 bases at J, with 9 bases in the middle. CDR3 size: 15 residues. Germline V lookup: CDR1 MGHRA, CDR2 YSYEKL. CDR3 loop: CASSQEDSLYNEQFF. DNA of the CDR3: TGCGCCAGCAGCCAAGAGGACAGCCTCTACAATGAGCAGTTCTTC.

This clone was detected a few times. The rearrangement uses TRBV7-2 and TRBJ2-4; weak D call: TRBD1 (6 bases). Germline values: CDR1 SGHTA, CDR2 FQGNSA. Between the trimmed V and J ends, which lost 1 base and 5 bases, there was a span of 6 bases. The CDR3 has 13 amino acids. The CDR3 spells CASSLGTENIQYF. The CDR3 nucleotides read TGTGCCAGCAGCTTAGGGACAGAAAACATTCAGTACTTC. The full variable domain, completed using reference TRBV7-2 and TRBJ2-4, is GAGVSQSPSNKVTEKGKDVELRCDPISGHTALYWYRQSLGQGLEFLIYFQGNSAPDKSGLPSDRFSAERTGGSVSTLTIQRTQQEDSAVYLCASSLGTENIQYFGAGTRLSVL.

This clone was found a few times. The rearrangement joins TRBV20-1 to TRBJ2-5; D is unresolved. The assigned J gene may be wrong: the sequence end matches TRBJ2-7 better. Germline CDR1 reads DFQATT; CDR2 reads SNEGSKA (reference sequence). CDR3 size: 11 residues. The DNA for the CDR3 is TGCAGTGCTAGAGATACCTACGAGCAGTACTTC. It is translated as CSARDTYEQYF.

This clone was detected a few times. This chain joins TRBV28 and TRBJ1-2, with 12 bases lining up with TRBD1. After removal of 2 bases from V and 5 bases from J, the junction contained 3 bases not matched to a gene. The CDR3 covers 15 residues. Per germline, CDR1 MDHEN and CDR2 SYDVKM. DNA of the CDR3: TGTGCCAGCAGTTTAGGGACAGGGGGCGCGTATGGCTACACCTTC. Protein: CASSLGTGGAYGYTF.